A selection of T cell receptor beta chains follows, all from one sample in a study of blood T cell repertoires in COVID-19. Measured with immunoSEQ multiplex PCR; TCRdb has only the in-frame clones, and not every one. The repertoire holds 280,000 or so clones, with 88% as singletons. Sample: peripheral blood. The source is a man aged 18 to 29 with active or convalescent COVID-19. Each CDR3 is given with its conserved first and last residue. Each record gives: V gene, clone size, D gene, J gene, CDR3 DNA, CDR3 protein. A D gene is named only where the DNA matches it firmly. The size field is filled for only some rows; it gives once, few, many or a size class.

V gene: TRBV5-6; clone size: .; D gene: TRBD1; J gene: TRBJ1-2; CDR3 DNA: TGTGCCAGCAGCTCGGTCCCGCAACAGGGGGCTGATGGCTACACCTTC; CDR3 protein: CASSSVPQQGADGYTF
V gene: TRBV5-4; clone size: .; D gene: TRBD1; J gene: TRBJ1-4; CDR3 DNA: TGTGCCAGCAGTTTGGGACAGACTAATGAAAAACTGTTTTTT; CDR3 protein: CASSLGQTNEKLFF
V gene: TRBV7-2; clone size: .; D gene: TRBD2; J gene: TRBJ2-3; CDR3 DNA: TGTGCCAGCAGCTTAGTTAGCGGGGGATCCACAGATACGCAGTATTTT; CDR3 protein: CASSLVSGGSTDTQYF
V gene: TRBV18; clone size: .; D gene: TRBD1; J gene: TRBJ1-1; CDR3 DNA: TGTGCCAGCTCACCAAGACAGGGGGCTATGAACACTGAAGCTTTCTTT; CDR3 protein: CASSPRQGAMNTEAFF
V gene: TRBV10-2; clone size: .; D gene: .; J gene: TRBJ2-7; CDR3 DNA: TGCGCCACCGGCGGGGATTCCTACGAGCAGTACTTC; CDR3 protein: CATGGDSYEQYF
V gene: TRBV9; clone size: once; D gene: .; J gene: TRBJ1-6; CDR3 DNA: TGTGCCAGCAGCGAGGGGGTATTCACCTATAATTCACCCCTCCACTTT; CDR3 protein: CASSEGVFTYNSPLHF
V gene: TRBV4-1; clone size: .; D gene: TRBD1; J gene: TRBJ2-3; CDR3 DNA: TGCGCCAGCAGCCAGGAACAGGGGGCGGAGTATTTT; CDR3 protein: CASSQEQGAEYF
V gene: TRBV7-2; clone size: .; D gene: .; J gene: TRBJ1-1; CDR3 DNA: TGTGCCAGCAGCTTAGTTGGGGGCGCTGAAGCTTTCTTT; CDR3 protein: CASSLVGGAEAFF
V gene: TRBV19; clone size: .; D gene: .; J gene: TRBJ1-3; CDR3 DNA: TGTGCCAGTAGTAAGGACAGCCACCTATTCTCTGGAAACACCATATATTTT; CDR3 protein: CASSKDSHLFSGNTIYF
V gene: TRBV19; clone size: .; D gene: TRBD2; J gene: TRBJ2-3; CDR3 DNA: TGTGCCAGTAGTACCGGGGGAGGGCTCTCAACCACAGATACGCAGTATTTT; CDR3 protein: CASSTGGGLSTTDTQYF
V gene: TRBV7-3; clone size: .; D gene: TRBD2; J gene: TRBJ2-2; CDR3 DNA: TGTGCCAGCAGCCCTAGGACTAGTAACACCGGGGAGCTGTTTTTT; CDR3 protein: CASSPRTSNTGELFF
V gene: TRBV27; clone size: .; D gene: .; J gene: TRBJ1-5; CDR3 DNA: TGTGCCAGCAGTTTGGAGTCGGGTCAGCCCCAGCATTTT; CDR3 protein: CASSLESGQPQHF
V gene: TRBV15; clone size: few; D gene: TRBD1; J gene: TRBJ2-1; CDR3 DNA: TGTGCCACCAGCAGAGACGGGACAGCCCTTCCTACGGCCAACAATGAGCAGTTCTTC; CDR3 protein: CATSRDGTALPTANNEQFF
V gene: TRBV6-1; clone size: few; D gene: .; J gene: TRBJ1-1; CDR3 DNA: TGTGCCAGCAGTGAACGGGGGACCGTAACTTTCTTT; CDR3 protein: CASSERGTVTFF
V gene: TRBV6-5; clone size: .; D gene: TRBD1; J gene: TRBJ1-2; CDR3 DNA: TGTGCCAGCAGTCCCCCAGGGGGCTACGGCTACACCTTC; CDR3 protein: CASSPPGGYGYTF
V gene: TRBV2; clone size: once; D gene: TRBD2; J gene: TRBJ2-7; CDR3 DNA: TGTGCCAGCAGTGAGCTAGCGGGGGTAACCTACGAGCAGTACTTC; CDR3 protein: CASSELAGVTYEQYF